This TCR beta chain was identified during a study of T-cell memory formation after mild COVID-19. At the level of the study: Largely donor-specific TCR clusters were found.

Study-wide findings and caveats: Later expanders leaned CD4+, whereas day 15 to 85 contracting clones were balanced CD4/CD8.

Germline V CDR1 and CDR2: SGDLS, YYNGEE. The CDR3 has 14 amino acids. V was trimmed by 4 bases and J by 4 bases, leaving 14 bases between them. Libraries for TCRalpha and TCRbeta carried sample barcodes and unique molecular identifiers via 5'RACE. TCRdb reprocessed the 5' RACE reads via MiXCR and lists one record per CDR3 protein. The sample records approximately 150,000 distinct CDR3 sequences, around 5.8% being singletons. This clonotype has a count of ten or more. As yet, its antigen is unknown. The specimen was PBMCs or a T cell subset sorted from them (not recorded which). V gene TRBV9 combines with J gene TRBJ1-2; perhaps TRBD1 as D (6 bases). This sequence originates from an adult woman who had mild COVID-19 (a few samples of this study predate the infection). Cell type and time point are not known. Here the CDR3 reads CASSPGVEGYGYTF. The CDR3 coding sequence is TGTGCCAGCAGCCCAGGGGTCGAGGGCTATGGCTACACCTTC.